Sequencing of this T cell receptor (beta chain) was carried out in a study of T cell responses to AZD1222 COVID-19 vaccine. Here immunoSEQ multiplex PCR was the method, and the copy in TCRdb shows in-frame clones only, minus some. The sample has about 150,000 clones; 85% to 95% are singletons. Note on this clone: What it binds is not known.

Per germline, CDR1 MNHEY and CDR2 SVGAGI. V was pared by 4 bases and J by 0 bases, with 3 bases between. This CDR3 is built from 13 residues. General study points: Only five to seven AZD1222 recipients were seropositive at baseline. Distributed over spike, vaccine-associated CD4 TCRs predominated at 160-218 and 743-854.

Sequenced here: peripheral blood, sampled 28 days after the second AZD1222 dose. The clonotype originates from an adult who received the AZD1222 COVID-19 vaccine. This chain connects TRBV6-5 to TRBJ2-2; D remains unclear. The DNA for the CDR3 is TGTGCCAGCAGTTCCACGAACACCGGGGAGCTGTTTTTT. Translating gives CASSSTNTGELFF.